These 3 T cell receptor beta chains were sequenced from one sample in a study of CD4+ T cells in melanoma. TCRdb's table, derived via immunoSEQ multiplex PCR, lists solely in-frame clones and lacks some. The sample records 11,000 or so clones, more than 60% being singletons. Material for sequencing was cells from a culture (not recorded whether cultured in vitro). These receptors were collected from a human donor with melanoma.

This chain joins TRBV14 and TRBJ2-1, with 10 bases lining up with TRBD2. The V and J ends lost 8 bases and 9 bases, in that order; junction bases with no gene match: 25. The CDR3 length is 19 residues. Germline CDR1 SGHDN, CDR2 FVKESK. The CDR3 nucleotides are TGTGCCAGCGACAGGGGCGGGCTCGGAGCGGGGGGGCCGGTACGTGAGCAGTTCTTC. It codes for CASDRGGLGAGGPVREQFF.

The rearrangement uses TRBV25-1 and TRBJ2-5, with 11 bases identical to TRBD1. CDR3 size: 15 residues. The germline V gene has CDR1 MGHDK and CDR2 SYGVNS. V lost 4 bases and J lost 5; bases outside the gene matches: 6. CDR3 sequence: CASSADRGRSETQYF. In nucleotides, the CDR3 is TGTGCCAGCAGTGCGGACAGGGGGCGATCGGAGACCCAGTACTTC. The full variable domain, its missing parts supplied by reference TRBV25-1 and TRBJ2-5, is EADIYQTPRYLVIGTGKKITLECSQTMGHDKMYWYQQDPGMELHLIHYSYGVNSTEKGDLSSESTVSRIRTEHFPLTLESARPSHTSQYLCASSADRGRSETQYFGPGTRLLVL.

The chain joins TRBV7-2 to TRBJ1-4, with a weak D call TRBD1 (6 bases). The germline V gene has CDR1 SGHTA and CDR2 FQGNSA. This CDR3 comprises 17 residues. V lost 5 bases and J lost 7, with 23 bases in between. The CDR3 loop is CASSDTTPGVVGEKLFF. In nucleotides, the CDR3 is TGTGCCAGCAGCGACACTACCCCAGGGGTTGTAGGTGAAAAACTGTTTTTT. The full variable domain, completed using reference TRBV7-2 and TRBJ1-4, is GAGVSQSPSNKVTEKGKDVELRCDPISGHTALYWYRQSLGQGLEFLIYFQGNSAPDKSGLPSDRFSAERTGGSVSTLTIQRTQQEDSAVYLCASSDTTPGVVGEKLFFGSGTQLSVL.